This T cell receptor (beta chain) originates from a study of vaccination and CD4 T cells after COVID-19. On the study more broadly: The post-COVID samples were taken a median roughly 98 days after diagnosis, anywhere from 35 to 161. Overlapping spike peptides served as the stimulus for the cells. These peptides came from SARS-CoV-2 and from the common cold coronaviruses HCoV-NL63, HCoV-OC43 and HCoV-229E. Broader study findings: The study found median SARS-CoV-2-reactive clonotypes rising from roughly 21 to 40, not significantly.

This clonotype was counted a single time. Antigen: not known. Between the trimmed V and J ends, which lost 6 bases and 4 bases, there was a span of 10 bases. The CDR3 is made up of 13 amino acids. Treatment defined: roughly ten-day PBMC culture with coronavirus spike peptide pools or control peptides (ViraFEST assay). Sequenced with the Oncomine TCR Beta short-read assay was DNA taken from cultured CD4+ T cells. The template was genomic DNA from cultured CD4+ T cells. TCRdb redid the calling of the PCR reads with MiXCR, one entry per CDR3 protein. Among approximately 15,000 distinct CDR3 sequences listed, about 25% were seen once.

The origin of this receptor is a human donor with COVID-19. This sequence joins TRBV12-3 or TRBV12-4 and TRBJ2-1; tentatively, D is TRBD2 (6 bases). The sample was cultured CD4+ T cells from blood. The CDR3 here is CASSWGDYNEQFF. The DNA of the CDR3 is TGTGCCAGCAGCTGGGGGGATTACAATGAGCAGTTCTTC.